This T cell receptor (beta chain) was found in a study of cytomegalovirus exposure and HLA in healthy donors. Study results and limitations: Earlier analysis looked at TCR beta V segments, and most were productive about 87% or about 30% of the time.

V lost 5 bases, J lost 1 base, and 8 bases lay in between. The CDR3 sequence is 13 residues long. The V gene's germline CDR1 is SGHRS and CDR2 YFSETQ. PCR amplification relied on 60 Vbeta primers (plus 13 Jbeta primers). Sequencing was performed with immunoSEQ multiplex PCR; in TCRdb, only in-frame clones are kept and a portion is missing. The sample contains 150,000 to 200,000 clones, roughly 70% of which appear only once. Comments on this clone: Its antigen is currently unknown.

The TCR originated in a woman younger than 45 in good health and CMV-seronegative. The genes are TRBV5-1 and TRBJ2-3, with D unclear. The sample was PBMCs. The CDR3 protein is CASRAVGTDTQYF. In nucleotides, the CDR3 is TGCGCCAGCAGGGCAGTTGGCACAGATACGCAGTATTTT.